Listed below are T cell receptor beta chains from one sample, sequenced in a study of blood T cell repertoires in COVID-19. The assay was immunoSEQ multiplex PCR, and TCRdb's table has in-frame clones only and misses some. Of a few hundred thousand clones in the sample, roughly nine tenths were seen once. The sample consisted of PBMCs or T cells enriched from blood (not recorded which). The receptor set was obtained from a woman in her twenties or thirties who had recovered from COVID-19. CDR3s include the opening cysteine and the closing phenylalanine or tryptophan. The order of the fields is clone size, D gene, V gene, J gene, CDR3 DNA, CDR3 protein. D genes are given only for firm matches. Clone size, where shown, is once, few, many, or a class for clones that have expanded.

clone size: NA; D gene: NA; V gene: TRBV5-1; J gene: TRBJ2-2; CDR3 DNA: TGCGCCAGCAGCTTGGTGTCAGGCACGAACACCGGGGAGCTGTTTTTT; CDR3 protein: CASSLVSGTNTGELFF
clone size: NA; D gene: NA; V gene: TRBV21-1; J gene: TRBJ1-1; CDR3 DNA: TGTGCCAGCAGCAATAGAACAGGGGCCTGGGGGAACACTGAAGCTTTCTTT; CDR3 protein: CASSNRTGAWGNTEAFF
clone size: NA; D gene: TRBD2; V gene: TRBV28; J gene: TRBJ2-7; CDR3 DNA: TGTGCCAGCAGTTCCGCACTAGCGGGGTCCTCCTACGAGCAGTACTTC; CDR3 protein: CASSSALAGSSYEQYF
clone size: NA; D gene: NA; V gene: TRBV19; J gene: TRBJ1-1; CDR3 DNA: TGTGCCAGTAGTATAGATGCGGGGCGGACTGAAGCTTTCTTT; CDR3 protein: CASSIDAGRTEAFF
clone size: NA; D gene: NA; V gene: TRBV10-3; J gene: TRBJ1-3; CDR3 DNA: TGTGCCATCAGTGAGTCGAGGACAGACTTCTCTGGAAACACCATATATTTT; CDR3 protein: CAISESRTDFSGNTIYF
clone size: NA; D gene: TRBD1; V gene: TRBV7-2; J gene: TRBJ2-7; CDR3 DNA: TGTGCCAGCAGCTCGGCGGACAGGAACTACGAGCAGTACTTC; CDR3 protein: CASSSADRNYEQYF
clone size: NA; D gene: NA; V gene: TRBV6-5; J gene: TRBJ2-1; CDR3 DNA: TGTGCCAGCAGAGGGACTGTAGGTAATGAGCAGTTCTTC; CDR3 protein: CASRGTVGNEQFF
clone size: NA; D gene: NA; V gene: TRBV4-1; J gene: TRBJ2-1; CDR3 DNA: TGCGCCAGCAGCCACGACAGGGACTGGGACAATGAGCAGTTCTTC; CDR3 protein: CASSHDRDWDNEQFF
clone size: NA; D gene: NA; V gene: TRBV28; J gene: TRBJ1-2; CDR3 DNA: TGTGCCAGCAGTTTGAGGGCCTATGGCTACACCTTC; CDR3 protein: CASSLRAYGYTF
clone size: once; D gene: NA; V gene: TRBV5-1; J gene: TRBJ1-1; CDR3 DNA: TGCGCCAGCAGCTCGACGGGACACCCGAACACTGAAGCTTTCTTT; CDR3 protein: CASSSTGHPNTEAFF
clone size: NA; D gene: TRBD1; V gene: TRBV27; J gene: TRBJ1-1; CDR3 DNA: TGTGCCAGCAGTATCCGACAGGGGAGCACTGAAGCTTTCTTT; CDR3 protein: CASSIRQGSTEAFF
clone size: once; D gene: TRBD1; V gene: TRBV6-5; J gene: TRBJ1-5; CDR3 DNA: TGTGCCAGCAGGGACAGGGGGATAGAGAATCAGCCCCAGCATTTT; CDR3 protein: CASRDRGIENQPQHF
clone size: NA; D gene: TRBD1; V gene: TRBV29-1; J gene: TRBJ2-3; CDR3 DNA: TGCAGCGGGTATTTGAGGGTCCGGGACAGTAGCACAGATACGCAGTATTTT; CDR3 protein: CSGYLRVRDSSTDTQYF
clone size: NA; D gene: TRBD2; V gene: TRBV4-2; J gene: TRBJ2-1; CDR3 DNA: TGTGCCAGCAGCCAAGAGGGACTAGCGAGGCCCAATGAGCAGTTCTTC; CDR3 protein: CASSQEGLARPNEQFF
clone size: NA; D gene: NA; V gene: TRBV6-5; J gene: TRBJ1-2; CDR3 DNA: TGTGCCAGCAATGCAGGGGCAACTAACTATGGCTACACCTTC; CDR3 protein: CASNAGATNYGYTF
clone size: once; D gene: NA; V gene: TRBV28; J gene: TRBJ1-5; CDR3 DNA: TGTGCCAGCAGCCGCGCCCGGTGGCAGCCCCAGCATTTT; CDR3 protein: CASSRARWQPQHF
clone size: NA; D gene: NA; V gene: TRBV28; J gene: TRBJ2-7; CDR3 DNA: TGTGCCAGCAGTCCGGACACGTACGAGCAGTACTTC; CDR3 protein: CASSPDTYEQYF
clone size: once; D gene: NA; V gene: TRBV27; J gene: TRBJ1-5; CDR3 DNA: TGTGCCAGCAGTTTATTAACAGGGATCCAGCCCCAGCATTTT; CDR3 protein: CASSLLTGIQPQHF
clone size: NA; D gene: TRBD2; V gene: TRBV7-2; J gene: TRBJ2-7; CDR3 DNA: TGTGCCAGCAGAGGTGCGGGGGGGTCCTACGAGCAGTACTTC; CDR3 protein: CASRGAGGSYEQYF
clone size: NA; D gene: TRBD1; V gene: TRBV15; J gene: TRBJ1-2; CDR3 DNA: TGTGCCACCAGCCTTACAGTGACAGGGGGCTATGGCTACACCTTC; CDR3 protein: CATSLTVTGGYGYTF
clone size: NA; D gene: TRBD2; V gene: TRBV14; J gene: TRBJ2-3; CDR3 DNA: TGTGCCAGCAGCCATTCCGGGACTAAGGATACGCAGTATTTT; CDR3 protein: CASSHSGTKDTQYF
clone size: NA; D gene: TRBD2; V gene: TRBV7-9; J gene: TRBJ2-3; CDR3 DNA: TGTGCCAGCAGCCCTAGCGGCCATACGCAGTATTTT; CDR3 protein: CASSPSGHTQYF
clone size: NA; D gene: NA; V gene: TRBV12-3/TRBV12-4; J gene: TRBJ2-1; CDR3 DNA: TGTGCCAGCAGGACAGGTCCCGTGCAGTTCTTC; CDR3 protein: CASRTGPVQFF
clone size: NA; D gene: NA; V gene: TRBV28; J gene: TRBJ1-5; CDR3 DNA: TGTGCCAGCAGCCCTGACATTCAGCCCCAGCATTTT; CDR3 protein: CASSPDIQPQHF
clone size: NA; D gene: NA; V gene: TRBV11-2; J gene: TRBJ1-2; CDR3 DNA: TGTGCCAGCACCCCAAGCCATCGCTATGGCTACACCTTC; CDR3 protein: CASTPSHRYGYTF
clone size: NA; D gene: NA; V gene: TRBV4-2; J gene: TRBJ2-5; CDR3 DNA: TGTGCCAGCAGCCCCGGGGGGCCCCTCGAAGAGACCCAGTACTTC; CDR3 protein: CASSPGGPLEETQYF
clone size: NA; D gene: NA; V gene: TRBV18; J gene: TRBJ1-1; CDR3 DNA: TGTGCCAGCTCACCACGACAGACGAACACTGAAGCTTTCTTT; CDR3 protein: CASSPRQTNTEAFF
clone size: NA; D gene: NA; V gene: TRBV3-1/TRBV3-2; J gene: TRBJ2-5; CDR3 DNA: TGTGCCAGCAGCCAAGAGGTAGCTCTCCAAGAGACCCAGTACTTC; CDR3 protein: CASSQEVALQETQYF
clone size: NA; D gene: TRBD1; V gene: TRBV27; J gene: TRBJ1-5; CDR3 DNA: TGTGCCAGCAGTTCCTCGACAGGGAGTAATCAGCCCCAGCATTTT; CDR3 protein: CASSSSTGSNQPQHF
clone size: NA; D gene: NA; V gene: TRBV27; J gene: TRBJ1-5; CDR3 DNA: TGTGCCAGCAGTTTAAGTCAGAACAATCAGCCCCAGCATTTT; CDR3 protein: CASSLSQNNQPQHF
clone size: NA; D gene: NA; V gene: TRBV27; J gene: TRBJ2-7; CDR3 DNA: TGTGCCAGCAGTTTACGGGGTCGACTCTACGAGCAGTACTTC; CDR3 protein: CASSLRGRLYEQYF
clone size: NA; D gene: TRBD1; V gene: TRBV2; J gene: TRBJ2-7; CDR3 DNA: TGTGCCAGTGATTCCGGGACAGTCGTCTACGAGCAGTACTTC; CDR3 protein: CASDSGTVVYEQYF
clone size: NA; D gene: NA; V gene: TRBV5-4; J gene: TRBJ2-7; CDR3 DNA: TGTGCCAGCAGCTCGCAGGGGTTTGAGCAGTACTTC; CDR3 protein: CASSSQGFEQYF
clone size: NA; D gene: TRBD2; V gene: TRBV11-1; J gene: TRBJ2-7; CDR3 DNA: TGTGCCAGCAGCTTTCAAGGCGGACTAGCCACTTACGAGCAGTACTTC; CDR3 protein: CASSFQGGLATYEQYF
clone size: NA; D gene: TRBD1; V gene: TRBV5-1; J gene: TRBJ1-4; CDR3 DNA: TGCGCCAGCAGCGCGGATGGGACAGGCCCTGAAAAACTGTTTTTT; CDR3 protein: CASSADGTGPEKLFF
clone size: NA; D gene: TRBD1; V gene: TRBV27; J gene: TRBJ1-5; CDR3 DNA: TGTGCCAGCAGTTTCGGGACAGGGGGCAATCAGCCCCAGCATTTT; CDR3 protein: CASSFGTGGNQPQHF
clone size: NA; D gene: NA; V gene: TRBV27; J gene: TRBJ1-5; CDR3 DNA: TGTGCCAGCAGTTTACAGGGTAGAAGCAATCAGCCCCAGCATTTT; CDR3 protein: CASSLQGRSNQPQHF
clone size: NA; D gene: NA; V gene: TRBV5-4; J gene: TRBJ2-7; CDR3 DNA: TGTGCCAGCAGCTCGGACATTTACGAGCAGTACTTC; CDR3 protein: CASSSDIYEQYF
clone size: NA; D gene: TRBD1; V gene: TRBV28; J gene: TRBJ2-2; CDR3 DNA: TGTGCCAGCAGTTTATTTGGGGACAGGGGGCATGGAGGGGAGCTGTTTTTT; CDR3 protein: CASSLFGDRGHGGELFF
clone size: NA; D gene: TRBD1; V gene: TRBV7-2; J gene: TRBJ1-2; CDR3 DNA: TGTGCCAGCAGCTCCCGTCAGGGGGCCTATGGCTACACCTTC; CDR3 protein: CASSSRQGAYGYTF
clone size: NA; D gene: TRBD1; V gene: TRBV28; J gene: TRBJ2-7; CDR3 DNA: TGTGCCAGCAGTTTATTACAACAGGGGGGTACCAGATCGTACGAGCAGTACTTC; CDR3 protein: CASSLLQQGGTRSYEQYF
clone size: NA; D gene: NA; V gene: TRBV5-1; J gene: TRBJ2-7; CDR3 DNA: TGCGCCAGCAGCTGGGGGCCTACAGGGATAGGGAACGAGCAGTACTTC; CDR3 protein: CASSWGPTGIGNEQYF
clone size: NA; D gene: NA; V gene: TRBV5-1; J gene: TRBJ1-6; CDR3 DNA: TGCGCCAGCAGCTTGGTGAGTTTAAATTCACCCCTCCACTTT; CDR3 protein: CASSLVSLNSPLHF
clone size: NA; D gene: TRBD1; V gene: TRBV24-1; J gene: TRBJ2-1; CDR3 DNA: TGTGCCACCAGTGATCCCGGGACAGGGGACAATGAGCAGTTCTTC; CDR3 protein: CATSDPGTGDNEQFF
clone size: once; D gene: TRBD1; V gene: TRBV2; J gene: TRBJ2-2; CDR3 DNA: TGTGCCAGCAGGCCTAATACAGGGGGCATCACCGGGGAGCTGTTTTTT; CDR3 protein: CASRPNTGGITGELFF
clone size: NA; D gene: NA; V gene: TRBV27; J gene: TRBJ2-5; CDR3 DNA: TGTGCCAGCAGTTTATCCCCTTCCCAGGGGGAGACCCAGTACTTC; CDR3 protein: CASSLSPSQGETQYF
clone size: NA; D gene: NA; V gene: TRBV5-1; J gene: TRBJ1-2; CDR3 DNA: TGCGCCAGCAGCTTGGCCGAGACTAACTATGGCTACACCTTC; CDR3 protein: CASSLAETNYGYTF
clone size: NA; D gene: NA; V gene: TRBV28; J gene: TRBJ2-1; CDR3 DNA: TGTGCCAGCAGCCCCGGGACTGGATCCTACAATGAGCAGTTCTTC; CDR3 protein: CASSPGTGSYNEQFF
clone size: once; D gene: NA; V gene: TRBV12-5; J gene: TRBJ2-1; CDR3 DNA: TGTGCTAGTGGTTTGGTTGCTGGGGGCGGTAGAAGCTCCTACAATGAGCAGTTCTTC; CDR3 protein: CASGLVAGGGRSSYNEQFF
clone size: NA; D gene: NA; V gene: TRBV5-1; J gene: TRBJ1-2; CDR3 DNA: TGCGCCAGCAGCTTGTTCGAGGCTGGCTACACCTTC; CDR3 protein: CASSLFEAGYTF
clone size: NA; D gene: TRBD1; V gene: TRBV3-1/TRBV3-2; J gene: TRBJ1-1; CDR3 DNA: TGTGCCAGCAGCCACGCCCGACAGGGCGAACGTGCAGAAGCTTTCTTT; CDR3 protein: CASSHARQGERAEAFF
clone size: NA; D gene: TRBD1; V gene: TRBV13; J gene: TRBJ2-7; CDR3 DNA: TGTGCCAGCAGCGGTCGGACAGGGACCCTCTACGAGCAGTACTTC; CDR3 protein: CASSGRTGTLYEQYF
clone size: NA; D gene: TRBD1; V gene: TRBV30; J gene: TRBJ1-2; CDR3 DNA: TGTGCCTGGAGTGTACAGGGGAGGAGTGGCTACACCTTC; CDR3 protein: CAWSVQGRSGYTF
clone size: NA; D gene: NA; V gene: TRBV19; J gene: TRBJ2-1; CDR3 DNA: TGTGCCAGTAGTATGACCTTTTCGACTAGGAGGATGGTGAGTGAGCAGTTCTTC; CDR3 protein: CASSMTFSTRRMVSEQFF
clone size: NA; D gene: NA; V gene: TRBV9; J gene: TRBJ2-3; CDR3 DNA: TGTGCCAGCAGCGAACAGGGCAGAAGGACAGATACGCAGTATTTT; CDR3 protein: CASSEQGRRTDTQYF